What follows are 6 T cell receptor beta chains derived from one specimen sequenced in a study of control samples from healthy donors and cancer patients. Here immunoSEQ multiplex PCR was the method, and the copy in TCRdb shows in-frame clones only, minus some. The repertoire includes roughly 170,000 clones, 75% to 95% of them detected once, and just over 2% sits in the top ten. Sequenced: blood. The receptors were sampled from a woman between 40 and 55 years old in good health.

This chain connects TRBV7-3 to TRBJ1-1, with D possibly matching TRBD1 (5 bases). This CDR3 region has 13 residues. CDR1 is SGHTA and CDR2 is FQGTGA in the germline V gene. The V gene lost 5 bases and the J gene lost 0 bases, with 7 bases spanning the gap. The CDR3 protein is CASSKTVNTEAFF. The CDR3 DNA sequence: TGTGCCAGCAGCAAGACAGTGAACACTGAAGCTTTCTTT.

CDR3 amino acids: CASSPGQGSDYGYTF. The CDR3 DNA reads TGTGCCAGCTCACCTGGACAGGGCTCAGATTATGGCTACACCTTC. V and J are TRBV18 and TRBJ1-2; 8 bases agree with TRBD1. V dropped 3 bases and J dropped 5; count of bases not matched to a gene: 8. The germline CDR1 and CDR2 sequences are KGHSH and LQKENI. The CDR3 is 15 residues long.

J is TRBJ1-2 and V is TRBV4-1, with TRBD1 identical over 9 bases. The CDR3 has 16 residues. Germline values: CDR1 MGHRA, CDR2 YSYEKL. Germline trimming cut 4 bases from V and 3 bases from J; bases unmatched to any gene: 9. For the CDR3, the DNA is TGCGCCAGCAGCCGGAGGAGCGACAGGGGGGACTATGGCTACACCTTC. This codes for CASSRRSDRGDYGYTF.

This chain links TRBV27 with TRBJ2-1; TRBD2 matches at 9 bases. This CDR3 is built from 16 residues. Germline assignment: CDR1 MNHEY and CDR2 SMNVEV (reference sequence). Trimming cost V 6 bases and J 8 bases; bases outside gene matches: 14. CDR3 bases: TGTGCCAGCAGCCCTTCGGGACTAGCTGCTGTCCATGAGCAGTTCTTC. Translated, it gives CASSPSGLAAVHEQFF.

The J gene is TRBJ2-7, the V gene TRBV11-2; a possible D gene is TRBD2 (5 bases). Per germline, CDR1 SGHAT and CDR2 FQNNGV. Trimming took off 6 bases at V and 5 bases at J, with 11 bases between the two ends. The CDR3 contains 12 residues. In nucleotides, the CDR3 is TGTGCCAGCAGTTCCAACGGGAACGAGCAGTACTTC. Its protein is CASSSNGNEQYF.

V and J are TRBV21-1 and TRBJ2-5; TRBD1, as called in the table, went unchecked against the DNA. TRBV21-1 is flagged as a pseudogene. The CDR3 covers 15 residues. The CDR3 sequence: CASSKIWAGRETQYF. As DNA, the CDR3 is TGTGCCAGCAGCAAGATTTGGGCAGGAAGGGAGACCCAGTACTTC.